One and the same sample provided the 17 T cell receptor beta chains below, sequenced in a study of T cells after yellow fever vaccination. Each CDR3 protein is one row after TCRdb ran MiXCR on the 5' RACE reads. The table has some 150,000 distinct CDR3 sequences, approximately 11% seen once. The specimen was CD8+ T cells sorted from PBMCs, collected 15 days after the yellow fever booster vaccination. Source of these receptors: a man aged 18 to 29 who received the YFV17D yellow fever vaccine.

This clonotype was seen only a few times. V is TRBV11-2 and J is TRBJ1-2, with 8 bases that match TRBD1. This CDR3 contains 13 residues. The germline V gene has CDR1 SGHAT and CDR2 FQNNGV. V lost 5 bases, J lost 7 bases, and 6 bases stayed unmatched. This CDR3 is CASSQDRGGGYTF. The CDR3 DNA reads as TGTGCCAGCAGCCAAGACAGGGGAGGTGGCTACACCTTC. The full variable domain, its missing parts supplied by reference TRBV11-2 and TRBJ1-2, is EAGVAQSPRYKIIEKRQSVAFWCNPISGHATLYWYQQILGQGPKLLIQFQNNGVVDDSQLPKDRFSAERLKGVDSTLKIQPAKLEDSAVYLCASSQDRGGGYTFGSGTRLTVV.

This clonotype came up a few times. The DNA of the CDR3 is TGTGCCAGCTCGCCCTGGGGACAGTACAATGAGCAGTTCTTC. This codes for CASSPWGQYNEQFF. The rearrangement joins TRBV18 to TRBJ2-1; 7 bases line up with TRBD1. The junction had 6 bases not matched to a gene; V was cut back by 6 bases and J by 4 bases. This CDR3 is 14 amino acids long. Looked up from germline, CDR1 is KGHSH and CDR2 is LQKENI. Full variable domain (remainder filled in from reference TRBV18 and TRBJ2-1): NAGVMQNPRHLVRRRGQEARLRCSPMKGHSHVYWYRQLPEEGLKFMVYLQKENIIDESGMPKERFSAEFPKEGPSILRIQQVVRGDSAAYFCASSPWGQYNEQFFGPGTRLTVL.

The chain is built from TRBV19 and TRBJ2-6, with D perhaps TRBD2 (5 bases). V was trimmed by 10 bases and J by 0 bases, leaving 10 bases between them. This CDR3 comprises 14 residues. The germline V gene encodes CDR1 LNHDA and CDR2 SQIVND (reference sequence). CDR3 sequence reads: CATRTRSGANVLTF. DNA of the CDR3: TGTGCCACCCGGACTCGCTCTGGGGCCAACGTCCTGACTTTC.

V is TRBV18 and J is TRBJ2-7, with D unclear. In germline, CDR1 is KGHSH, CDR2 LQKENI. V shed 2 bases and J shed 4 bases, with 9 bases lying between them. The length of the CDR3 is 13 residues. CDR3 amino acids: CASSPSQIYEQYF. The CDR3 bases are TGTGCCAGCTCACCAAGTCAGATTTACGAGCAGTACTTC.

This CDR3 reads CASSSSLGGTNTGELFF. Here the CDR3 DNA reads TGTGCCAGCAGCTCATCCCTTGGAGGCACGAACACCGGGGAGCTGTTTTTT. This sequence joins TRBV13 and TRBJ2-2, with D perhaps TRBD2 (5 bases). Trimming left V 4 bases short and J 0 bases short, with 15 bases between. The germline V gene has CDR1 PRHDT and CDR2 FYEKMQ (reference sequence). This CDR3 has 17 residues. The whole variable domain, remainder taken from reference TRBV13 and TRBJ2-2, is AAGVIQSPRHLIKEKRETATLKCYPIPRHDTVYWYQQGPGQDPQFLISFYEKMQSDKGSIPDRFSAQQFSDYHSELNMSSLELGDSALYFCASSSSLGGTNTGELFFGEGSRLTVL.

This chain joins TRBV4-1 and TRBJ1-4, with D perhaps matching TRBD1 (6 bases). The germline CDR1 and CDR2 sequences are MGHRA and YSYEKL. The CDR3 contains 16 residues. Trimming stripped 0 bases from V and 7 bases from J, with 15 bases between. In DNA form, the CDR3 reads TGCGCCAGCAGCCAAGATAGGGGGGCAGTGGGTGAAAAACTGTTTTTT. Protein product: CASSQDRGAVGEKLFF.

The V gene is TRBV20-1, the J gene TRBJ2-7; a weak D match, TRBD1 (6 bases). Trimming left V 0 bases short and J 1 base short, with 16 bases between. The CDR3 contains 16 residues. Germline assignment: CDR1 DFQATT and CDR2 SNEGSKA (reference sequence). CDR3 DNA sequence: TGCAGTGCTAGAGATTGGGGGCGTGGGATATCCTACGAGCAGTACTTC. Translation gives CSARDWGRGISYEQYF.

This clonotype was detected only once. Written as DNA, the CDR3 is TGTGCCAGCAGCTTAATGGCGGGACAGGGAGGGGATACGCAGTATTTT. It encodes CASSLMAGQGGDTQYF. This rearrangement joins TRBV11-2 to TRBJ2-3, with 9 bases aligning to TRBD1. The CDR3 has 16 amino acids. CDR1 and CDR2 from the germline V gene are SGHAT and FQNNGV. V shed 2 bases and J 6 bases; nucleotides not matched to a gene: 9.

This clonotype was observed once. V gene TRBV6-2 or TRBV6-3 combines with J gene TRBJ1-1; D uncertain. The CDR3 has 14 residues. Germline-derived CDR1 and CDR2 are MNHEY and SVGEGT. V was clipped by 5 bases and J by 0 bases, with 10 bases between them. CDR3 loop: CASSDLWVNTEAFF. The CDR3 DNA is TGTGCCAGCAGTGACCTTTGGGTGAACACTGAAGCTTTCTTT.

This clonotype was observed at least ten times. J is TRBJ1-1 and V is TRBV29-1; D unclear. With 5 bases removed from V and 5 bases from J, the gap between germline ends came to 12 bases. This CDR3 spans 12 amino acids. The germline V gene encodes CDR1 SQVTM and CDR2 ANQGSEA. DNA of the CDR3: TGCAGCGTTCGTTGGGGAGGGACTGAAGCTTTCTTT. It is translated as CSVRWGGTEAFF.

The V call is TRBV7-9, the J call TRBJ2-1; a weak D match, TRBD2 (6 bases). With 5 bases removed from V and 12 bases from J, the gap between germline ends came to 17 bases. The CDR3 is made up of 13 amino acids. Germline CDR1 and CDR2: SEHNR and FQNEAQ (reference sequence). CDR3 DNA: TGTGCCAGCAGCCTAAGGGACTCCGAGGTGCAGTTCTTC. Its protein product is CASSLRDSEVQFF.

This clonotype showed up just a few times. CDR3 nucleotides: TGTGCCAGCAGCCGTAGACTAGCCCTCCAAGAGACCCAGTACTTC. Translation gives CASSRRLALQETQYF. The V and J genes are TRBV14 and TRBJ2-5, with 7 bases aligning to TRBD2. Trimming at V came to 4 bases and at J to 1 base, leaving 6 bases not matched to a gene. The CDR3 totals 15 residues. The germline V gene has CDR1 SGHDN and CDR2 FVKESK. The full variable domain, its missing parts supplied by reference TRBV14 and TRBJ2-5, is EAGVTQFPSHSVIEKGQTVTLRCDPISGHDNLYWYRRVMGKEIKFLLHFVKESKQDESGMPNNRFLAERTGGTYSTLKVQPAELEDSGVYFCASSRRLALQETQYFGPGTRLLVL.

This clonotype has ten or more counts. The chain combines TRBV5-4 with TRBJ2-3; 9 bases are a match to TRBD1. Trimming took 4 bases from V and 10 from J; bases not matched to a gene: 4. Looked up from germline, CDR1 is SGHNT and CDR2 is YYREEE (reference sequence). The CDR3 covers 12 residues. CDR3 sequence reads: CASSPGQGPQYF. In DNA, the CDR3 is TGTGCCAGCAGCCCGGGACAGGGCCCGCAGTATTTT.

This clonotype occurred many times. The V gene is TRBV20-1, the J gene TRBJ1-5; maybe TRBD1 (5 bases). Germline CDR1 and CDR2: DFQATT and SNEGSKA (reference sequence). This CDR3 region has 13 residues. Trimming pared 0 bases from V and 6 bases from J, leaving 9 bases between. The CDR3 nucleotides are TGCAGTGCTAGAGAGGGGCTAGCTCAGCCCCAGCATTTT. Translated: CSAREGLAQPQHF.

The chain joins TRBV4-3 to TRBJ2-7; D is tentatively TRBD1 or TRBD2 (5 bases each). Germline loops: CDR1 LGHNA, CDR2 YSLEER. The CDR3 sequence is 13 residues long. V shed 2 bases and J shed 7 bases, with 12 bases lying between them. CDR3 sequence: CASSQPVGGEQYF. The CDR3 DNA reads TGCGCCAGCAGCCAACCTGTTGGGGGAGAGCAGTACTTC.

Only a few counts were recorded for this clonotype. The chain couples TRBV7-2 to TRBJ2-1; the D gene is possibly TRBD2 (6 bases). V shed 5 bases and J shed 8 bases, with 13 bases lying between them. Germline assignment: CDR1 SGHTA and CDR2 FQGNSA. The CDR3 sequence is 13 residues long. CDR3 sequence (DNA): TGTGCCAGCAGCCCCCCCGCGGGGTATGAGCAGTTCTTC. This encodes CASSPPAGYEQFF.

The sample holds a few counts of this clonotype. The chain combines TRBV12-3 or TRBV12-4 with TRBJ1-1; a weak D match, TRBD1 (5 bases). V lost 5 bases and J lost 1, with 8 bases in between. The CDR3 contains 13 residues. In DNA form, the CDR3 reads TGTGCCAGCAGTATGACAGAGAACACTGAAGCTTTCTTT. Amino acid sequence: CASSMTENTEAFF.